Below are 26 T cell receptor beta chains sequenced from a single sample in a study of cytomegalovirus exposure and HLA in healthy donors. 60 Vbeta and 13 Jbeta primers were used in PCR. Sequencing was performed with immunoSEQ multiplex PCR; in TCRdb, only in-frame clones are kept and a portion is missing. The sample consists of about 160,000 clones, about 65% of them appearing once. Material for sequencing was PBMCs. These receptor sequences come from a woman aged 30 to 39 in good health and CMV-seronegative.

This rearrangement joins TRBV6-6 to TRBJ1-1, with 7 bases aligning to TRBD1. J gave up 7 bases and V 2 bases, and 7 bases lay outside the gene matches. This CDR3 is 14 amino acids long. CDR1 is MNHNY, CDR2 SVGAGI, per germline (reference sequence). Here the CDR3 reads CASSYETGSGEAFF. The CDR3 coding sequence is TGTGCCAGCAGTTACGAGACAGGGTCGGGTGAAGCTTTCTTT.

This chain connects TRBV19 to TRBJ2-1, with D uncertain. Germline loops: CDR1 LNHDA, CDR2 SQIVND (reference sequence). The CDR3 is 11 residues long. Trimming shortened V by 1 base and J by 10 bases, and 5 bases separated the two germline ends. This CDR3 reads CASSIGPEQFF. Written as DNA, the CDR3 is TGTGCCAGTAGTATAGGTCCGGAGCAGTTCTTC.

The genes are TRBV15 and TRBJ2-1; a possible D gene is TRBD2 (7 bases). CDR1 and CDR2 from the germline V gene are LNHNV and YYDKDF (reference sequence). Trimming removed 4 bases from V and 6 bases from J, with 22 bases in between. The CDR3 length is 17 residues. DNA for the CDR3: TGTGCCACCAGCACCCTCCCCGGGGGGCAGGTCGTCAATGAGCAGTTCTTC. Translation gives CATSTLPGGQVVNEQFF. Using reference TRBV15 and TRBJ2-1 for the parts outside the CDR3, the full variable domain is DAMVIQNPRYQVTQFGKPVTLSCSQTLNHNVMYWYQQKSSQAPKLLFHYYDKDFNNEADTPDNFQSRRPNTSFCFLDIRSPGLGDTAMYLCATSTLPGGQVVNEQFFGPGTRLTVL.

The chain uses TRBV18 and TRBJ1-4; D is unresolved. Trimming took 6 bases from V and 0 from J, leaving 11 bases between them. The CDR3 runs to 15 residues. Germline lookup yields CDR1 KGHSH and CDR2 LQKENI. CDR3 in amino acids: CASSTREATNEKLFF. The CDR3 nucleotides read TGTGCCAGCTCGACCCGTGAGGCAACTAATGAAAAACTGTTTTTT.

This clone was observed a few times. This sequence joins TRBV4-2 and TRBJ1-5; D is unresolved. V lost 4 bases, J lost 0 bases, and 10 bases lay in between. The CDR3 is 15 residues long. Germline V CDR1 and CDR2: LGHNA, YNFKEQ. Here the CDR3 DNA reads TGTGCCAGCAGCCCCTGGCGGAATAGCAATCAGCCCCAGCATTTT. Translating gives CASSPWRNSNQPQHF.

The J gene is TRBJ2-3, the V gene TRBV4-3; D is possibly TRBD2 (5 bases). Trimming shortened V by 2 bases and J by 2 bases, and 8 bases separated the two germline ends. The CDR3 is made up of 14 amino acids. The germline gives CDR1 LGHNA, CDR2 YSLEER. The CDR3 coding sequence is TGCGCCAGCAGCCAATCTCTAGCCACAGATACGCAGTATTTT. Translation: CASSQSLATDTQYF.

The chain has TRBV5-4 and TRBJ2-7, with TRBD1 matching over 10 bases. CDR1 is SGHNT, CDR2 YYREEE, per germline (reference sequence). V shed 4 bases, J shed 2 bases, and the junction held 9 bases outside the gene matches. CDR3 length: 16 amino acids. In nucleotides, the CDR3 is TGTGCCAGCAGCGAGAACCCGGGACAGGGGACCTACGAGCAGTACTTC. Protein sequence: CASSENPGQGTYEQYF.

This clone has only a few counts. V is TRBV12-5 and J is TRBJ1-1; D may be TRBD1 (5 bases). V was shortened by 8 bases and J by 2 bases, with 12 bases between the two germline ends. The V gene's germline CDR1 is LGHNT and CDR2 FRNRAP. This CDR3 region has 13 residues. The CDR3, as DNA: TGTGCTAGTAACACAGGACCCAACACTGAAGCTTTCTTT. Amino acids: CASNTGPNTEAFF.

In this sample, this clone turned up a few times. This chain joins TRBV10-3 and TRBJ2-5, with D possibly TRBD1 on 5 matching bases. The CDR3 consists of 13 residues. CDR1 and CDR2 from the germline V gene are ENHRY and SYGVKD. V was shortened by 2 bases and J by 3 bases, with 7 bases between the two germline ends. In nucleotides, the CDR3 is TGTGCCATCAGTGAGACAGGTGAAGAGACCCAGTACTTC. Amino acids: CAISETGEETQYF.

The rearrangement links TRBV18 to TRBJ2-5; D gene ambiguous. The CDR3 has 16 residues. CDR1 and CDR2 from the germline V gene are KGHSH and LQKENI. V was shortened by 3 bases and J by 0 bases, with 14 bases between the two germline ends. This CDR3 reads CASSPAPNSYQETQYF. The CDR3 DNA is TGTGCCAGCTCACCTGCGCCAAACAGTTACCAAGAGACCCAGTACTTC.

A remark on this clone: One end of the junction fails to match germline, which may point to a read error. The chain has TRBV7-2 and TRBJ1-6, with D tentatively TRBD1 (6 bases). This CDR3 region has 14 residues. CDR1 is SGHTA and CDR2 is FQGNSA in the germline V gene. This chain's CDR3 is CASSPDSYSSPLHF. CDR3 nucleotide sequence: TGTGCCAGCAGCCCGGACAGTTATAGTTCACCCCTCCACTTT.

V usage is TRBV9 and J usage is TRBJ2-2; D possibly corresponds to TRBD1 (5 bases). Looked up from germline, CDR1 is SGDLS and CDR2 is YYNGEE. This CDR3 has 17 residues. Trimming removed 1 base from V and 5 bases from J, with 18 bases in between. The CDR3 sequence is CASSVKQERLRTGELFF. CDR3 DNA sequence: TGTGCCAGCAGCGTAAAACAGGAGAGGCTCAGAACCGGGGAGCTGTTTTTT. Combining the CDR3 with reference TRBV9 and TRBJ2-2 gives the whole variable domain DSGVTQTPKHLITATGQRVTLRCSPRSGDLSVYWYQQSLDQGLQFLIQYYNGEERAKGNILERFSAQQFPDLHSELNLSSLELGDSALYFCASSVKQERLRTGELFFGEGSRLTVL.

The chain joins TRBV5-1 to TRBJ2-2; 9 nucleotides match TRBD1. From germline, CDR1 is SGHRS and CDR2 YFSETQ. V dropped 3 bases and J dropped 2; count of bases not matched to a gene: 2. The CDR3 has 15 residues. CDR3 loop: CASSWGQGNTGELFF. The CDR3 coding sequence is TGCGCCAGCAGCTGGGGACAGGGAAACACCGGGGAGCTGTTTTTT.

The chain links TRBV19 to TRBJ1-1, with 8 bases that match TRBD1. Germline-derived CDR1 and CDR2 are LNHDA and SQIVND (reference sequence). The CDR3 contains 14 residues. J lost 3 bases, V lost 6 bases, and 6 bases had no gene match. CDR3 amino acids: CASRMDREYTEAFF. In nucleotides, the CDR3 is TGTGCCAGTAGGATGGACAGGGAGTACACTGAAGCTTTCTTT.

The genes are TRBV13 and TRBJ1-2; D is uncertain. The germline V gene encodes CDR1 PRHDT and CDR2 FYEKMQ (reference sequence). The CDR3 extends over 10 amino acids. V was clipped by 5 bases and J by 7 bases, with 5 bases between them. DNA of the CDR3: TGTGCCAGCAGCCCAATTGGCTACACCTTC. Its protein is CASSPIGYTF.

This rearrangement joins TRBV14 to TRBJ1-2; weak D call: TRBD1 (5 bases). In germline, CDR1 is SGHDN, CDR2 FVKESK. The V end lost 4 bases, the J end lost 6 bases, and 12 bases lay between the germline ends. There are 13 residues in the CDR3. CDR3 residues: CASSLGPGDGYTF. CDR3 coding DNA: TGTGCCAGCAGCCTTGGGCCGGGGGATGGCTACACCTTC. The whole variable domain, filled in from reference TRBV14 and TRBJ1-2, reads EAGVTQFPSHSVIEKGQTVTLRCDPISGHDNLYWYRRVMGKEIKFLLHFVKESKQDESGMPNNRFLAERTGGTYSTLKVQPAELEDSGVYFCASSLGPGDGYTFGSGTRLTVV.

The rearrangement joins TRBV29-1 to TRBJ2-1, with 7 positions matching TRBD2. The CDR3 is made up of 15 amino acids. Trimming cost V 1 base and J 1 base; bases outside gene matches: 4. Germline values: CDR1 SQVTM, CDR2 ANQGSEA. The CDR3, as DNA: TGCAGCGTTGAAGGCGAGGGACTATCCTACAATGAGCAGTTCTTC. It codes for CSVEGEGLSYNEQFF.

J is TRBJ1-2 and V is TRBV6-1; D call uncertain. Looked up from germline, CDR1 is MNHNS and CDR2 is SASEGT. The CDR3 is 11 residues long. V gave up 8 bases and J gave up 1 base, with 5 bases separating them. This chain's CDR3 is CASRHNYGYTF. As DNA, the CDR3 is TGTGCCAGCCGACATAACTATGGCTACACCTTC.

The genes are TRBV27 and TRBJ2-1; D not certain. V shed 3 bases and J shed 0 bases, with 9 bases lying between them. Germline lookup yields CDR1 MNHEY and CDR2 SMNVEV (reference sequence). This CDR3 has 15 residues. This CDR3 reads CASSFSASSYNEQFF. The CDR3 DNA is TGTGCCAGCAGTTTCAGTGCCAGCTCCTACAATGAGCAGTTCTTC.

The rearrangement uses TRBV25-1 and TRBJ2-1; 14 bases are shared with TRBD2. Germline CDR1 is MGHDK and CDR2 is SYGVNS. The CDR3 has 15 amino acids. The trim removed 6 bases at V and 10 bases at J, leaving 8 bases unmatched. The CDR3 DNA is TGTGCCAGCAGACGACTAGCGGGAGGGCCTGGAGAGCAGTTCTTC. Its translation is CASRRLAGGPGEQFF.

V gene TRBV7-3 combines with J gene TRBJ2-1, with D tentatively TRBD2 (5 bases). The CDR3 spans 13 residues. Germline V CDR1 and CDR2: SGHTA, FQGTGA. Trimming stripped 2 bases from V and 9 bases from J, with 11 bases between. CDR3 sequence: CASSLGSAGEQFF. In nucleotides, the CDR3 is TGTGCCAGCAGCTTAGGAAGTGCGGGTGAGCAGTTCTTC.

V is TRBV7-2 and J is TRBJ1-5; tentative D call: TRBD1 (6 bases). Trimming left V 5 bases short and J 2 bases short, with 16 bases between. This CDR3 has 16 residues. Germline V gene sequence: CDR1 SGHTA, CDR2 FQGNSA. CDR3 sequence reads: CASSRGRGGGNQPQHF. The CDR3 DNA is TGTGCCAGCAGCCGGGGCAGGGGCGGAGGCAATCAGCCCCAGCATTTT.

The V gene is TRBV27, the J gene TRBJ2-3, with 10 bases identical to TRBD1. V lost 2 bases to trimming and J lost 7 bases; unmatched junction nucleotides: 6. The CDR3 is 15 amino acids. The germline V gene has CDR1 MNHEY and CDR2 SMNVEV (reference sequence). CDR3 protein: CASSLTRTGGYTQYF. Here the CDR3 DNA reads TGTGCCAGCAGTTTAACCAGGACAGGGGGTTATACGCAGTATTTT.

CDR3 in DNA: TGTGCCAGCAGTGATGTGGGAGGGTTTAATGAGCAGTTCTTC. Its translation is CASSDVGGFNEQFF. The rearrangement links TRBV6-1 to TRBJ2-1, with 7 bases identical to TRBD2. From germline, CDR1 is MNHNS and CDR2 SASEGT. Losses at the gene ends were 3 bases for V and 7 bases for J; bases not matched to a gene: 6. There are 14 residues in the CDR3.

The chain recombines TRBV19 with TRBJ1-1; a weak D match, TRBD1 (6 bases). The CDR3 is 13 residues long. In germline, CDR1 is LNHDA, CDR2 SQIVND (reference sequence). V was cut by 8 bases and J by 7 bases, with 17 bases left in between. The CDR3 reads CASGRGTTVEAFF. The CDR3 DNA follows: TGTGCCAGTGGAAGGGGGACGACAGTTGAAGCTTTCTTT. The full variable domain, completed using reference TRBV19 and TRBJ1-1, is DGGITQSPKYLFRKEGQNVTLSCEQNLNHDAMYWYRQDPGQGLRLIYYSQIVNDFQKGDIAEGYSVSREKKESFPLTVTSAQKNPTAFYLCASGRGTTVEAFFGQGTRLTVV.

V is TRBV4-1 and J is TRBJ2-7; a weak D match, TRBD1 (6 bases). V was shortened by 3 bases and J by 2 bases, with 14 bases between the two germline ends. The germline V gene has CDR1 MGHRA and CDR2 YSYEKL. The CDR3 extends over 15 amino acids. CDR3 amino acids: CASSHPPGQTYEQYF. For the CDR3, the DNA is TGCGCCAGCAGCCACCCGCCGGGACAAACCTACGAGCAGTACTTC.